The present T cell receptor (beta chain) was sequenced within a study of blood T cell repertoires in COVID-19. Overall study: The study drew acute and convalescent COVID-19 samples from the United States, Italy and Spain. Nucleic acid was either cDNA or gDNA, and it came from T cells, B-cell-depleted T cells, or PBMCs.

Original processing methods: Amplification of reference gene primers provided the estimated nucleated cell counts. TCRdb's copy holds only in-frame clones and misses some; the assay was immunoSEQ multiplex PCR. The V and J calls and clone size were taken over from that table, and D and trimming were inferred from the DNA. The data contain over 40,000 clones, just under 85% of them singletons. Sequencing used peripheral blood. This receptor was obtained from a human donor in a cohort sampled during active COVID-19.

CDR3 nucleotide sequence: TGTGCCAGCAGTGCTAGCGGTACAGATACGCAGTATTTT. It specifies CASSASGTDTQYF. The chain recombines TRBV7-9 with TRBJ2-3, with TRBD2 identical over 7 bases. The V segment lost 6 bases and the J segment 3 bases; nucleotides outside the gene matches: 3. CDR1 and CDR2 from the germline V gene are SEHNR and FQNEAQ (reference sequence). This CDR3 contains 13 residues. Full variable domain (outside the CDR3, taken from reference TRBV7-9 and TRBJ2-3): DTGVSQNPRHKITKRGQNVTFRCDPISEHNRLYWYRQTLGQGPEFLTYFQNEAQLEKSRLLSDRFSAERPKGSFSTLEIQRTEQGDSAMYLCASSASGTDTQYFGPGTRLTVL.